This TCR beta chain was sequenced in a study of T cell repertoires and Cas9 in healthy adults (dated by TCRdb to 2016 to 2018). With respect to the entire study: Multi-effector potency, cytotoxicity and lineage determination within the CD4 and CD8 compartments were characterized for SpCas9-reactive T cells. The study looked at preexisting T cell immunity to the Streptococcus pyogenes Cas9 nuclease (SpCas9), which is used in CRISPR gene editing. The full study reports these points: In vitro, the proliferation and function of SpCas9-reactive effector T cells were reported to be mitigated by SpCas9-reactive regulatory T cells.

In regard to this clone: Its antigen is unknown. At one end the junction does not follow the germline gene, possibly because of a read error.

Healthy humans served as the donors. The CDR3 measures 11 amino acids from cysteine to phenylalanine. Left in the record is the CDR3 DNA by itself, 33 bases read in frame from the first base. The germline V gene yields SNHLY for CDR1 and FYNNEI for CDR2. Preparation of the library involved the immunoSEQ multiplex PCR assay. TCRdb took over this immuneACCESS table, retaining in-frame rearrangements with V and J assigned. Such tables are incomplete; in checked studies, under half of the missing clones stem from an unresolved V gene, and the remainder is unexplained. The sample table holds approximately 21,000 clones, of which more than 90% were seen once. The ten biggest clones cover 0.69% of the sample.

This TCR came from a human donor in good health. Sequenced material: CD4+ effector T cells (CD127+, CD25-, CD137-, CD154-) from PBMCs; culture status not recorded. The rearrangement combines TRBV2 with TRBJ2-5; confidence is insufficient to name the D gene. The CDR3 protein sequence reads: CASSYQETQYF. The DNA is TGTGCCAGCAGTTACCAGGAGACCCAGTACTTC.